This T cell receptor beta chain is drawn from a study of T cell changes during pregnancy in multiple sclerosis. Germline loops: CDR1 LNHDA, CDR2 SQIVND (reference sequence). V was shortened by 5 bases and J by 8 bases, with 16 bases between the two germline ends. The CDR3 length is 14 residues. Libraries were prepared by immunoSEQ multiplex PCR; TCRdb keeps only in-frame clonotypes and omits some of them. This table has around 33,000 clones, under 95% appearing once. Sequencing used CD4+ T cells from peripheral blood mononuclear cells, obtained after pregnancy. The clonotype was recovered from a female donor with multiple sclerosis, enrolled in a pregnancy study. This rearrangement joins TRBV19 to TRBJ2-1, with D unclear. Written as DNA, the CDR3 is TGTGCCAGTAGTTACCGGAGTCCCGTCGATGAGCAGTTCTTC. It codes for CASSYRSPVDEQFF.